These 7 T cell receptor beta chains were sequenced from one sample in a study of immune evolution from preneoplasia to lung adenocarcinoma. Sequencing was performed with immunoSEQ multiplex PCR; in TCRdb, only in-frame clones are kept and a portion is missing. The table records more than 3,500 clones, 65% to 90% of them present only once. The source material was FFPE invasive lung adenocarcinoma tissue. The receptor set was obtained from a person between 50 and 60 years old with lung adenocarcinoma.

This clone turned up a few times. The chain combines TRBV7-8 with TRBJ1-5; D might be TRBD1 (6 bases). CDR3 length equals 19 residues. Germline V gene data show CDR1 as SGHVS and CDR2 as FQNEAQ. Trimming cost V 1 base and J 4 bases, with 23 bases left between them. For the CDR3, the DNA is TGTGCCAGCAGCTTAGGGAGCTACAGGGTTCGGGGATTTAATCAGCCCCAGCATTTT. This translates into CASSLGSYRVRGFNQPQHF.

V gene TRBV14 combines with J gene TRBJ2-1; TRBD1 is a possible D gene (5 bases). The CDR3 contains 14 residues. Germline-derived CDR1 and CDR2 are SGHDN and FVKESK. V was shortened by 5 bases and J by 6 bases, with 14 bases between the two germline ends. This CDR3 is CASSDSGYRNEQFF. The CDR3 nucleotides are TGTGCCAGCAGCGACTCAGGGTACCGCAATGAGCAGTTCTTC.

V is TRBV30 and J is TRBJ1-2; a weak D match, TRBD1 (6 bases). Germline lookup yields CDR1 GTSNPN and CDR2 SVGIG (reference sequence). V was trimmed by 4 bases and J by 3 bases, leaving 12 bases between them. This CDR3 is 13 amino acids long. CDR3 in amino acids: CAWIDWGHYGYTF. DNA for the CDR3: TGTGCCTGGATAGACTGGGGGCACTATGGCTACACCTTC. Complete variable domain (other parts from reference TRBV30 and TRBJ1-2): SQTIHQWPATLVQPVGSPLSLECTVEGTSNPNLYWYRQAAGRGLQLLFYSVGIGQISSEVPQNLSASRPQDRQFILSSKKLLLSDSGFYLCAWIDWGHYGYTFGSGTRLTVV.

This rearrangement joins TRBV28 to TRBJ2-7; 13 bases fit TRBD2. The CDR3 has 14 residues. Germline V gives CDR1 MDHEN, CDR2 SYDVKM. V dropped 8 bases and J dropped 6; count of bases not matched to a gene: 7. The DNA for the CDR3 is TGTGCCAGCGAACTAGCGGGAGGGGCGGGCGAGCAGTACTTC. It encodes CASELAGGAGEQYF.

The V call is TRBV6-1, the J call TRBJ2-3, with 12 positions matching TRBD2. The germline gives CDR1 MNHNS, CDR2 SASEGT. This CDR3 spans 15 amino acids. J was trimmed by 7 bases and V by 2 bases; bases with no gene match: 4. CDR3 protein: CASSELAGGQNTQYF. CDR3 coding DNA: TGTGCCAGCAGTGAACTAGCGGGAGGGCAAAATACGCAGTATTTT.

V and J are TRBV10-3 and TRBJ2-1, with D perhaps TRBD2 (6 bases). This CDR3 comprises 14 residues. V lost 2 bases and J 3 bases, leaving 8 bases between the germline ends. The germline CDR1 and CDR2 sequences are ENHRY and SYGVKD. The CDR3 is CAISEASDYNEQFF. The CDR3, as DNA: TGTGCCATCAGTGAGGCTAGCGACTACAATGAGCAGTTCTTC.

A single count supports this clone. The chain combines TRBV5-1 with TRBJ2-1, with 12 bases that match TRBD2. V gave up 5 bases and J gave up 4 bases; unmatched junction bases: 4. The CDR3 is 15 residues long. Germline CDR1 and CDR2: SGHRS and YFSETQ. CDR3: CASRSTSGSYNEQFF. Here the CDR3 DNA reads TGCGCCAGCAGATCGACTAGCGGGAGTTACAATGAGCAGTTCTTC.